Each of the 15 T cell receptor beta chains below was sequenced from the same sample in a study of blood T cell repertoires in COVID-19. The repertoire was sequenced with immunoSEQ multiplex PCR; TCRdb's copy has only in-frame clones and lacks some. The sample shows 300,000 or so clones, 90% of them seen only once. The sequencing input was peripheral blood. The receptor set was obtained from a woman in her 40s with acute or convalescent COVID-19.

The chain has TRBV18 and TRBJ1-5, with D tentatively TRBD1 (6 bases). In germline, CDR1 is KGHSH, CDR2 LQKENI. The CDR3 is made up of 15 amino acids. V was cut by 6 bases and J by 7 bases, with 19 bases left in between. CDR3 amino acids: CASSPDRPWIQPQHF. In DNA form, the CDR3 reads TGTGCCAGCTCCCCTGACAGGCCTTGGATCCAGCCCCAGCATTTT.

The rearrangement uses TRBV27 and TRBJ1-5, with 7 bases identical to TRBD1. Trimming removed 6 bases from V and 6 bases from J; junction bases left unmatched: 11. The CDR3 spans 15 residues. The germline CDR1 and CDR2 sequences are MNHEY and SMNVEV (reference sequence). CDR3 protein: CASRTLQGLSQPQHF. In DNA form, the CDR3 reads TGTGCCAGCAGAACCCTACAGGGGTTGAGTCAGCCCCAGCATTTT.

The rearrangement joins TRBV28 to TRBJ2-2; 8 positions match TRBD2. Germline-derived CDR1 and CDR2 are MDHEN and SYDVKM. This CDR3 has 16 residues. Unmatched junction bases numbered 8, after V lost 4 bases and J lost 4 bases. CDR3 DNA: TGTGCCAGCAGTTCCCTAAGCGGGGGCCCCACCGGGGAGCTGTTTTTT. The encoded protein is CASSSLSGGPTGELFF. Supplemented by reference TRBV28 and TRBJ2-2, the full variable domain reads DVKVTQSSRYLVKRTGEKVFLECVQDMDHENMFWYRQDPGLGLRLIYFSYDVKMKEKGDIPEGYSVSREKKERFSLILESASTNQTSMYLCASSSLSGGPTGELFFGEGSRLTVL.

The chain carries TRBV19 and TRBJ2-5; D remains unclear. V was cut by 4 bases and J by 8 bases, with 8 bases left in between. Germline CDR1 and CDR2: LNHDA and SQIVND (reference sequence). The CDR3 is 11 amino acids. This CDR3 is CASSTPGTQYF. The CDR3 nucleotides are TGTGCCAGTAGTACCCCGGGTACCCAGTACTTC.

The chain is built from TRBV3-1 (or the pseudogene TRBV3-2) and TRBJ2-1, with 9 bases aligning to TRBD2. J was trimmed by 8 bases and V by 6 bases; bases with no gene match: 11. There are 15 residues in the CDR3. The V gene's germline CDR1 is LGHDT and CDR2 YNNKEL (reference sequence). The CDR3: CASSDPGLALYEQFF. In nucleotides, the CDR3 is TGTGCCAGCAGTGATCCGGGACTAGCTTTATATGAGCAGTTCTTC.

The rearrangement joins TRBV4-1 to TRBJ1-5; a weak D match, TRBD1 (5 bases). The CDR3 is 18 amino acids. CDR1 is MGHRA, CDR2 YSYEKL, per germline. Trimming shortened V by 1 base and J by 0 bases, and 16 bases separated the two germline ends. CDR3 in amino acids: CASSQVGRQTYSNQPQHF. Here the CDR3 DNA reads TGCGCCAGCAGCCAAGTGGGTCGACAGACGTATAGCAATCAGCCCCAGCATTTT.

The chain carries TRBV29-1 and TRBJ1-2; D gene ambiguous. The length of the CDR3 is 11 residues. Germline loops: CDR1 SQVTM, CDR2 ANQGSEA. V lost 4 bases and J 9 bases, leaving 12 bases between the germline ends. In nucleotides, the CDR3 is TGCAGCGTTGTGGTCGAGCTGCGCTACACCTTC. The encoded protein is CSVVVELRYTF.

The CDR3 is CAWSPGVGPEAFF. The DNA for the CDR3 is TGTGCCTGGAGTCCCGGGGTAGGCCCTGAAGCTTTCTTT. J is TRBJ1-1 and V is TRBV30; D gene uncertain. Germline assignment: CDR1 GTSNPN and CDR2 SVGIG (reference sequence). CDR3 length: 13 residues. V lost 2 bases and J lost 6, with 13 bases in between.

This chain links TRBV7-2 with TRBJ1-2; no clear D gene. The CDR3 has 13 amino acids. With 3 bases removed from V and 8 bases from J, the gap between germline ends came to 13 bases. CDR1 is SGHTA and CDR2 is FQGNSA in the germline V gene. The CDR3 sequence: CASSFAAVRGYTF. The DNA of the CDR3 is TGTGCCAGCAGCTTCGCAGCGGTACGGGGCTACACCTTC.

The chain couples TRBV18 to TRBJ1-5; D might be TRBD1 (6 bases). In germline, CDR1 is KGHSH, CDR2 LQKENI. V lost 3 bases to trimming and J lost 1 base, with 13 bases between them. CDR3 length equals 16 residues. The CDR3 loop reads CASSPGAGWSNQPQHF. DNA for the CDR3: TGTGCCAGCTCACCGGGGGCAGGGTGGAGCAATCAGCCCCAGCATTTT.

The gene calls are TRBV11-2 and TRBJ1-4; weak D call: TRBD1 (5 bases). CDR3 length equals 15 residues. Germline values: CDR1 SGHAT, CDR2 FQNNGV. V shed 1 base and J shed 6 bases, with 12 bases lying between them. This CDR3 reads CASSLVGQGHEKLFF. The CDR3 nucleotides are TGTGCCAGCAGCTTAGTGGGGCAGGGTCATGAAAAACTGTTTTTT.

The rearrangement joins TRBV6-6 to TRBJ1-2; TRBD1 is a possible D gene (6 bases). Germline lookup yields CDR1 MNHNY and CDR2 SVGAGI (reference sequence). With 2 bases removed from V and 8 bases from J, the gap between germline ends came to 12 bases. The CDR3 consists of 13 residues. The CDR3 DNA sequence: TGTGCCAGCAGTTACAACAGGGAAGGCGGCTACACCTTC. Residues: CASSYNREGGYTF.

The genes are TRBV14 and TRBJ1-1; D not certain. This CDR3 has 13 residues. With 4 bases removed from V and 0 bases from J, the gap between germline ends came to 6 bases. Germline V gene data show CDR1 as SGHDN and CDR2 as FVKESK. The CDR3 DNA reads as TGTGCCAGCAGCCTTTCGGTGAACACTGAAGCTTTCTTT. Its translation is CASSLSVNTEAFF.

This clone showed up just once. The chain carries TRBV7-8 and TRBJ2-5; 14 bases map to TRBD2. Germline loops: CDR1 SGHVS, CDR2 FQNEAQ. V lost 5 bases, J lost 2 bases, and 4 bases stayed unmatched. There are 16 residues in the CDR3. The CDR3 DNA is TGTGCCAGCAGCATCGGACTAGCGGGGGGACAAGAGACCCAGTACTTC. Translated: CASSIGLAGGQETQYF.

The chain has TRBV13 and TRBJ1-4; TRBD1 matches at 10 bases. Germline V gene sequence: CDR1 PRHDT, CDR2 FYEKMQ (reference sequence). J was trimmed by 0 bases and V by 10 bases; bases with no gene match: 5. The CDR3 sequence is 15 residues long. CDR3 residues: CATRQGASTNEKLFF. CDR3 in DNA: TGTGCCACTAGACAGGGGGCCTCAACTAATGAAAAACTGTTTTTT.